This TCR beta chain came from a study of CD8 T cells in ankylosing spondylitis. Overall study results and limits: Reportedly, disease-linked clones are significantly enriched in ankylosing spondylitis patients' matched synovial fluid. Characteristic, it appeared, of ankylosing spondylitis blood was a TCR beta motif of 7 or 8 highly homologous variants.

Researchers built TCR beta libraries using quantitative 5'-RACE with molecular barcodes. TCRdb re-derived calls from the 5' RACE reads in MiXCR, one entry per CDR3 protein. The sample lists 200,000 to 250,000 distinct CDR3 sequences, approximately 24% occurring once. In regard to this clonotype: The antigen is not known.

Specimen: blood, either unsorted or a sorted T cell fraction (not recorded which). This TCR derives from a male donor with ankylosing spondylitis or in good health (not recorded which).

The CDR3 loop reads CASSLARHEQFF. CDR3 sequence (DNA): TGTGCCAGCAGTTTAGCTCGCCATGAGCAGTTCTTC. The rearrangement links TRBV12-3 or TRBV12-4 to TRBJ2-1; D is unresolved. V lost 0 bases and J lost 8, with 5 bases in between. This CDR3 contains 12 residues.